These T cell receptor beta chains were read from a single sample in a study of T-cell reconstitution after alpha-beta-depleted transplantation in children. TCRdb used MiXCR to reprocess the PCR reads, holding one entry per CDR3 protein. In the table there are approximately 630,000 distinct CDR3 sequences, 13% of which are singletons. The sequencing used PBMCs, collected before TCRalphabeta/CD19-depleted stem cell transplant. The receptor source for this set is a girl between 2 and 10 years old with congenital amegakaryocytic thrombocytopenia, due to receive a stem cell transplant. CDR3s include the opening cysteine and the closing phenylalanine or tryptophan. Fields, in order: V gene, D gene, J gene, clone size, CDR3 protein, CDR3 DNA. The D gene is left open where the match is weak. Only part of the rows carry a size: once, few, many, or a class if the clone is expanded.

TRBV5-1,NA,TRBJ2-1,few,CASSRAIRDNEQFF,TGCGCCAGCAGCCGGGCCATAAGGGACAATGAGCAGTTCTTC
TRBV5-1,NA,TRBJ2-7,NA,CASSSGGGDTYEQYF,TGCGCCAGCAGCTCGGGGGGTGGGGACACCTACGAGCAGTACTTC
TRBV11-2,TRBD2,TRBJ2-1,NA,CASSLDRLGTRGVNEQFF,TGTGCCAGCAGCTTAGATCGGTTAGGGACTAGGGGGGTCAATGAGCAGTTCTTC
TRBV5-1,NA,TRBJ2-7,many,CASSFGIRNAREQYF,TGCGCCAGCAGCTTCGGTATCCGTAATGCGAGGGAGCAGTACTTC
TRBV5-1,TRBD1,TRBJ1-1,few,CASSLGLSDRGLIEAFF,TGCGCCAGCAGCTTGGGGCTTTCTGACAGGGGACTGATTGAAGCTTTCTTT
TRBV20-1,TRBD2,TRBJ2-1,many,CSARGLFNEQFF,TGCAGTGCTAGGGGACTATTCAATGAGCAGTTCTTC
TRBV27,NA,TRBJ1-5,NA,CASSFQGSWNQPQHF,TGTGCCAGCAGTTTCCAGGGGTCCTGGAATCAGCCCCAGCATTTT
TRBV20-1,NA,TRBJ2-3,few,CSAQGLARPDTQYF,TGCAGTGCCCAGGGGCTAGCGCGTCCAGATACGCAGTATTTT
TRBV4-1,NA,TRBJ1-6,many,CASSQDRQGGSPLHF,TGCGCCAGCAGCCAAGATCGCCAGGGTGGTTCACCCCTCCACTTT
TRBV5-4,TRBD1,TRBJ1-1,NA,CASGPADRENTEAFF,TGTGCCAGCGGCCCCGCGGACAGGGAGAACACTGAAGCTTTCTTT
TRBV10-3,NA,TRBJ2-1,many,CAILGSYNEQFF,TGTGCCATACTAGGCTCCTACAATGAGCAGTTCTTC
TRBV20-1,TRBD2,TRBJ2-1,many,CSAREASGSGQFF,TGCAGTGCTAGAGAGGCTAGCGGGTCGGGGCAGTTCTTC
TRBV6-5,TRBD1,TRBJ2-7,many,CASSFSGTGVYYEQYF,TGTGCCAGCAGTTTCTCCGGGACAGGGGTTTACTACGAGCAGTACTTC
TRBV20-1,NA,TRBJ2-1,many,CSARKTNPVDARNNEQFF,TGCAGTGCTAGAAAAACTAACCCCGTAGATGCCCGGAACAATGAGCAGTTCTTC
TRBV5-5,TRBD1,TRBJ1-5,few,CASSFQGQGLTQPQHF,TGTGCCAGCAGCTTCCAGGGACAGGGTTTAACTCAGCCCCAGCATTTT